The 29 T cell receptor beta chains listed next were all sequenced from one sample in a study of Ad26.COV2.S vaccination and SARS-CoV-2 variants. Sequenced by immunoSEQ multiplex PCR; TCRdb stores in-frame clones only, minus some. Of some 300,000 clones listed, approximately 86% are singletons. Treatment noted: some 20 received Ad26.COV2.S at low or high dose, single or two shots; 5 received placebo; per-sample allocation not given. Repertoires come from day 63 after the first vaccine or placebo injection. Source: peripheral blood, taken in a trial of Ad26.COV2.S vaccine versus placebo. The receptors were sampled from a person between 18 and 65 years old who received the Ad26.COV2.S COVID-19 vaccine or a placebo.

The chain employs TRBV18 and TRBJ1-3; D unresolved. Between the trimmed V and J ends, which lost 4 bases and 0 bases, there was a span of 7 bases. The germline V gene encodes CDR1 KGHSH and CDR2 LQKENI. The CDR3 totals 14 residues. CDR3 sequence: CASSLSISGNTIYF. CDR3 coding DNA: TGTGCCAGCTCACTTAGCATCTCTGGAAACACCATATATTTT.

CDR3 bases: TGTGCCAGCAGCTACCAGTTTTCGAGCCAGAACACCGGGGAGCTGTTTTTT. Amino acid sequence: CASSYQFSSQNTGELFF. J is TRBJ2-2 and V is TRBV5-8; D is uncertain. Trimming took 3 bases from V and 1 from J, leaving 16 bases between them. CDR1 and CDR2 from the germline V gene are SGHTS and YDEGEE. The length of the CDR3 is 17 residues.

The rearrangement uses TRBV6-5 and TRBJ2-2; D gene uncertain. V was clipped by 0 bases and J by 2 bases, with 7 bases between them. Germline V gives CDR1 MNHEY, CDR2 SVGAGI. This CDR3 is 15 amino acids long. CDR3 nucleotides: TGTGCCAGCAGTTACTCCAGGTTCAACACCGGGGAGCTGTTTTTT. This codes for CASSYSRFNTGELFF.

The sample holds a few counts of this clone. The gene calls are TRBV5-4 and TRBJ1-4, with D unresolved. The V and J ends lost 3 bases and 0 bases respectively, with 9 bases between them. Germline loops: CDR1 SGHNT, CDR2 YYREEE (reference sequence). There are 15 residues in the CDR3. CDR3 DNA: TGTGCCAGCAGCTCAAAATCCGCAACTAATGAAAAACTGTTTTTT. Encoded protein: CASSSKSATNEKLFF.

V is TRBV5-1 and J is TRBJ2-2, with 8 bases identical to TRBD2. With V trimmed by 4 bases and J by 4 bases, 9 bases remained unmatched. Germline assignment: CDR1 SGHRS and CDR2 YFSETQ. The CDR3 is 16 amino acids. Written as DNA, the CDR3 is TGCGCCAGCAGCCCCCGGGGGGGCGTTGGCACCGGGGAGCTGTTTTTT. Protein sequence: CASSPRGGVGTGELFF.

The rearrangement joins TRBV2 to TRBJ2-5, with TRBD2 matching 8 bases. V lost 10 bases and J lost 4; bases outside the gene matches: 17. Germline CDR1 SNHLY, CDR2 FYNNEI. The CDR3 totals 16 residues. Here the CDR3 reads CANSETGLVGRETQYF. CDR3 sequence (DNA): TGTGCCAACTCAGAAACGGGACTAGTGGGTCGAGAGACCCAGTACTTC.

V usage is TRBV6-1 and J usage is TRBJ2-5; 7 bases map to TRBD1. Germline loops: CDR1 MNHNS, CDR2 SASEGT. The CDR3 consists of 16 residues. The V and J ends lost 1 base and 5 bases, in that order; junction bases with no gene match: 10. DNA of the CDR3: TGTGCCAGCAGTGAAGAATGGTACAGGGGCAGGGAGACCCAGTACTTC. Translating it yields CASSEEWYRGRETQYF.

The CDR3 nucleotides are TGCGCCAGCAGCTTGGGCCCGGCCCACCCCTCCTACGAGCAGTACTTC. Translated: CASSLGPAHPSYEQYF. The rearrangement links TRBV5-1 to TRBJ2-7, with D unclear. Trimming took off 0 bases at V and 0 bases at J, with 13 bases between the two ends. Per the germline V gene, CDR1 is SGHRS and CDR2 is YFSETQ. The CDR3 has 16 residues.

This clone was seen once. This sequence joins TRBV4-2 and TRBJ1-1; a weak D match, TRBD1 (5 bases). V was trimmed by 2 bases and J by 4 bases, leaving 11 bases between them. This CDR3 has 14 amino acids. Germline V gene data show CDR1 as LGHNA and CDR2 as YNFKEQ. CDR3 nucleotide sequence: TGTGCCAGCAGCCAAACGGGACGAATCACTGAAGCTTTCTTT. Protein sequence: CASSQTGRITEAFF.

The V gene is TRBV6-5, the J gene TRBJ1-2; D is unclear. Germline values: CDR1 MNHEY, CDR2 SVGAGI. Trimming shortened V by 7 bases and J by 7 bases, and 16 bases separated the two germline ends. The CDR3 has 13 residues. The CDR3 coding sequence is TGTGCCAGCAACCATGGTGGGGTTGGTGGCTACACCTTC. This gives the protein CASNHGGVGGYTF.

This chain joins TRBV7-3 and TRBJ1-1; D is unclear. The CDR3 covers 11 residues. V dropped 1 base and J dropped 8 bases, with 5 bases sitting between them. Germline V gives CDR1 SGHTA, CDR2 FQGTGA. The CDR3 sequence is CASSLKTEAFF. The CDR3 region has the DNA TGTGCCAGCAGCTTAAAGACAGAAGCTTTCTTT.

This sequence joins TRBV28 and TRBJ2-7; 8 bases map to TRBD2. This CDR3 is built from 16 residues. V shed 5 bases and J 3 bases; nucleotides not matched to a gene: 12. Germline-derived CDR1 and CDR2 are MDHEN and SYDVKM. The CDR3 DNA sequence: TGTGCCAGCAGTCTCACAGGGTCCGGGAGGGTCTACGAGCAGTACTTC. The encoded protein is CASSLTGSGRVYEQYF.

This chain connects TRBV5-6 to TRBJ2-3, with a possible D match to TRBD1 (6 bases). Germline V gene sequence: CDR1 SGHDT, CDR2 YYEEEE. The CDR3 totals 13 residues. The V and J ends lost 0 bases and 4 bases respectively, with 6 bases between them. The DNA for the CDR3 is TGTGCCAGCAGCTTGGCAGGGGCAGATACGCAGTATTTT. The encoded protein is CASSLAGADTQYF.

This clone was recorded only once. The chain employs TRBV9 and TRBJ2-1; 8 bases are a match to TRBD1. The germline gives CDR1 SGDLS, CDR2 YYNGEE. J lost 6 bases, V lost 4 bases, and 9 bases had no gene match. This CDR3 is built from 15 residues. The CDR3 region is CASSPPDRGRNEQFF. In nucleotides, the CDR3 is TGTGCCAGCAGCCCCCCTGACAGGGGACGCAATGAGCAGTTCTTC.

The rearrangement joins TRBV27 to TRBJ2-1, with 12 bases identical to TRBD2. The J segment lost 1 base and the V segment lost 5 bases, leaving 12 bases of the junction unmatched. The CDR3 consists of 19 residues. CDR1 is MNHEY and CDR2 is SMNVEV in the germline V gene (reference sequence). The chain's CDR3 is CASSPSRTSGVPSYNEQFF. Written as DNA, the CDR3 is TGTGCCAGCAGTCCCTCCCGGACTAGCGGGGTCCCTTCCTACAATGAGCAGTTCTTC.

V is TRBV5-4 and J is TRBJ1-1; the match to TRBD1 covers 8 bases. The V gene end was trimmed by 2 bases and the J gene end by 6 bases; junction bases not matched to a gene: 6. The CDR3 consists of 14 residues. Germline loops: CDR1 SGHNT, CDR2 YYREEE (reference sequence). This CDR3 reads CASSFQGALSEAFF. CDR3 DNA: TGTGCCAGCAGCTTTCAGGGGGCGCTTTCTGAAGCTTTCTTT.

The CDR3 spells CASSSIRRGNEQFF. The CDR3 DNA sequence: TGTGCCAGCAGTTCCATAAGACGAGGCAATGAGCAGTTCTTC. The chain carries TRBV6-6 and TRBJ2-1; D gene ambiguous. This CDR3 is built from 14 residues. V lost 4 bases, J lost 6 bases, and 13 bases lay in between. CDR1 and CDR2 from the germline V gene are MNHNY and SVGAGI (reference sequence).

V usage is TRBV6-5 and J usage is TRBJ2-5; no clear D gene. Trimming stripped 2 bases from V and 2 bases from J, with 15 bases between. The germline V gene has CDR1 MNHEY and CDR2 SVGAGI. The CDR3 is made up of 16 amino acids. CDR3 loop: CASSYRGMVPQETQYF. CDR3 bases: TGTGCCAGCAGTTACCGTGGTATGGTACCACAAGAGACCCAGTACTTC.

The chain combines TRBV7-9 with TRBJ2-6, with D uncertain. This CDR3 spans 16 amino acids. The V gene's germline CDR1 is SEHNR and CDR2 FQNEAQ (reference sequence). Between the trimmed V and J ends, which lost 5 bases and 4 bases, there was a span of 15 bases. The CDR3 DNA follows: TGTGCCAGCAGCCCCGTCGGGCTCCACGGGGCCAACGTCCTGACTTTC. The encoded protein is CASSPVGLHGANVLTF.

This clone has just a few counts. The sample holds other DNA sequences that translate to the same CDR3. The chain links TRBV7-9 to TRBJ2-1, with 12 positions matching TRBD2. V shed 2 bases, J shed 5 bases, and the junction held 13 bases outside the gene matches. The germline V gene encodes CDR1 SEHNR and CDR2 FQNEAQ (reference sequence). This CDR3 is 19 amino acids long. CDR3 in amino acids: CASSLYLLAGGRGDNEQFF. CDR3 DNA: TGTGCCAGCAGCTTATATCTACTAGCGGGGGGCCGGGGGGACAATGAGCAGTTCTTC. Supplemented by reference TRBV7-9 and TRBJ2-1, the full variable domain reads DTGVSQNPRHKITKRGQNVTFRCDPISEHNRLYWYRQTLGQGPEFLTYFQNEAQLEKSRLLSDRFSAERPKGSFSTLEIQRTEQGDSAMYLCASSLYLLAGGRGDNEQFFGPGTRLTVL.

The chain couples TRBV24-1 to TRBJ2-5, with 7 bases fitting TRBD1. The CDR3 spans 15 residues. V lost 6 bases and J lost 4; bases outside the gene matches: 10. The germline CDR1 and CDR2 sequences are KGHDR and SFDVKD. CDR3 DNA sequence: TGTGCCACCAGTCCGCGGCTAGGGGGCCGAGAGACCCAGTACTTC. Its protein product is CATSPRLGGRETQYF.

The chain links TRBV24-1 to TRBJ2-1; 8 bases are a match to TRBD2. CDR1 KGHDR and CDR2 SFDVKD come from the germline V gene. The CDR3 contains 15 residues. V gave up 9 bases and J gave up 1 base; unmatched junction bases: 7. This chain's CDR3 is CATPPGGASYNEQFF. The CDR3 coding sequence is TGTGCCACCCCCCCGGGGGGGGCGTCCTACAATGAGCAGTTCTTC.

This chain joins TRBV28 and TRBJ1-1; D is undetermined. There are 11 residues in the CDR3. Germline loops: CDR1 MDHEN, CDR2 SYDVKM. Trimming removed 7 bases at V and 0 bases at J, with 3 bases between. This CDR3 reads CASILNTEAFF. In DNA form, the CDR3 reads TGTGCCAGCATTTTGAACACTGAAGCTTTCTTT.

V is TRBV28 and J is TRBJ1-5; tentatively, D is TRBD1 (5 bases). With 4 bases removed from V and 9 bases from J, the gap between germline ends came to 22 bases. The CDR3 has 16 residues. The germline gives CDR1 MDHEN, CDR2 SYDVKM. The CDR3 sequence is CASSSSGGWEDGPQHF. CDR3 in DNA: TGTGCCAGCAGTTCATCCGGGGGGTGGGAGGATGGGCCCCAGCATTTT.

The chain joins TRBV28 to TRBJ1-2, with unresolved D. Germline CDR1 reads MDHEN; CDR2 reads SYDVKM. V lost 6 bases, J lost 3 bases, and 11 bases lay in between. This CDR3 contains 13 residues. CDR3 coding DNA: TGTGCCAGCAGGCCTAGCCGGGACTATGGCTACACCTTC. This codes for CASRPSRDYGYTF.

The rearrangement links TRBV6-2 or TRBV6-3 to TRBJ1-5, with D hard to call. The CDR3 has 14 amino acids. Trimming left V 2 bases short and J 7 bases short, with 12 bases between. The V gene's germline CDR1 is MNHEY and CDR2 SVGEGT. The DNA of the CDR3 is TGTGCCAGCAGTTACGTTGGGGTAGGGCAGCCCCAGCATTTT. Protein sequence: CASSYVGVGQPQHF.

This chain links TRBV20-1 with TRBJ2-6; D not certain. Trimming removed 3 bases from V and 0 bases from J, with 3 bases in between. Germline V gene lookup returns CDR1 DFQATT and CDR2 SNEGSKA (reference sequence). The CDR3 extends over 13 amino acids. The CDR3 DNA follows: TGCAGTGCTAGTCTCTCTGGGGCCAACGTCCTGACTTTC. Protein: CSASLSGANVLTF.

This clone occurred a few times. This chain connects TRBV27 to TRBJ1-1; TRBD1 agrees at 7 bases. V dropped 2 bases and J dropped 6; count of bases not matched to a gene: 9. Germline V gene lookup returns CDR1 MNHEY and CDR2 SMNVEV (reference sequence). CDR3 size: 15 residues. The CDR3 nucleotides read TGTGCCAGCAGTTTAATCGAGGGGGCAGGGCCTGAAGCTTTCTTT. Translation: CASSLIEGAGPEAFF.

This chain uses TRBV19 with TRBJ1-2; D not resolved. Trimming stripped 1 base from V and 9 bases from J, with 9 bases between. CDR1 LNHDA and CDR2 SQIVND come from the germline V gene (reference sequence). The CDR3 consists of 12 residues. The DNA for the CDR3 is TGTGCCAGTAGTATAGGATCTCTTCGCTACACCTTC. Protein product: CASSIGSLRYTF.